This T cell receptor (beta chain) was obtained from a study of blood T cell repertoires in COVID-19. Study summary: Sample material is recorded as cDNA or gDNA derived from T cells, B-cell-depleted T cells, or PBMCs.

V gave up 6 bases and J gave up 3 bases, with 9 bases separating them. Germline CDR1 SGHTA, CDR2 FQGNSA. This CDR3 spans 12 amino acids. The protocol was immunoSEQ multiplex PCR, while the TCRdb copy is restricted to in-frame clones and leaves out a portion. Altogether 250,000 to 300,000 clones are present, about 87% being singletons, with the ten largest covering roughly 10%. What was sequenced was peripheral blood. The gene calls are TRBV7-2 and TRBJ2-7; the D gene is possibly TRBD1 (6 bases). The TCR was taken from an older woman with COVID-19, enrolled during active disease. CDR3 sequence reads: CASRSRGYEQYF. CDR3 DNA sequence: TGTGCCAGCAGGAGCAGGGGCTACGAGCAGTACTTC.